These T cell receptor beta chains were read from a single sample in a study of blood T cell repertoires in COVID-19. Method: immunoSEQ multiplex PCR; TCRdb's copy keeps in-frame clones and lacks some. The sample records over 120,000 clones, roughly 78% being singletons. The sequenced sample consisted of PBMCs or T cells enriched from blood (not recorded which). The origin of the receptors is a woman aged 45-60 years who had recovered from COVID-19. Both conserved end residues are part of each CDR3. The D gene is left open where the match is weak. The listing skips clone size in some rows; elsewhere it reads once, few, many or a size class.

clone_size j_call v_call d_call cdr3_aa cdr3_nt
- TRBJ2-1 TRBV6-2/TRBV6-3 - CASSHTLAPEYNEQFF TGTGCCAGCAGTCACACACTAGCACCGGAGTACAATGAGCAGTTCTTC
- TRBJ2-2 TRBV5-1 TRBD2 CASSLVGGGAYTGELFF TGCGCCAGCAGCTTGGTAGGCGGGGGGGCCTACACCGGGGAGCTGTTTTTT
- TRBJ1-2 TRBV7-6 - CASSSSVGSTGGYTF TGTGCCAGCAGTTCCAGCGTGGGGAGTACCGGTGGCTACACCTTC
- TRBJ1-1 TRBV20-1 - CSASQGNTEAFF TGCAGTGCTAGTCAGGGGAACACTGAAGCTTTCTTT
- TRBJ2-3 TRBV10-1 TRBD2 CASSALAGDRTDTQYF TGCGCCAGCAGTGCACTAGCGGGGGACCGCACAGATACGCAGTATTTT
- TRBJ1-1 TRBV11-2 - CASSLGTGFEAFF TGTGCCAGCAGCTTAGGTACAGGGTTTGAAGCTTTCTTT
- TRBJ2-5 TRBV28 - CASSWGQGLYQETQYF TGTGCCAGCAGTTGGGGGCAGGGATTGTACCAAGAGACCCAGTACTTC
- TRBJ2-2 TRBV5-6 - CASSYGVTGELFF TGTGCCAGCAGCTACGGGGTTACCGGGGAGCTGTTTTTT
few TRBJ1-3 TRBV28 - CASSLDAASGNTIYF TGTGCCAGCAGTTTAGATGCCGCGTCTGGAAACACCATATATTTT
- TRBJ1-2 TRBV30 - CACLGGAGYGYTF TGTGCCTGCCTGGGGGGGGCGGGCTATGGCTACACCTTC